This T cell receptor beta chain appears in the sequencing data of a study of T cell repertoires in cytomegalovirus infection. Study-wide context: The public TCR beta signatures pointed to both CMV infection and matching HLA type. The study, taken as a whole, reports: HLA-C-restricted CMV-specific TCR beta clonotypes were dominant in the ex vivo response.

A remark on this clonotype: Its specificity is not known.

TCRdb re-called the reads through MiXCR, storing one row per CDR3 protein. Seen here are 900,000 to 950,000 distinct CDR3 sequences, around 30% observed once, and the top ten hold over 13%. The germline V gene encodes CDR1 MGHRA and CDR2 YSYEKL. The CDR3 has 15 amino acids. V dropped 4 bases and J dropped 2 bases, with 11 bases sitting between them. The V and J genes are TRBV4-1 and TRBJ1-4; perhaps TRBD1 as D (5 bases). This sequence was found in a human donor in good health (CMV status not recorded). Some clones in this sample may be carry-over from other donors' samples. This specimen was cultured CD8+ T cells from PBMCs, taken from culture after CMV antigen stimulation. The CDR3 region is CASSPGHWTNEKLFF. For the CDR3, the DNA is TGCGCCAGCAGCCCCGGACATTGGACTAATGAAAAACTGTTTTTT.